These T cell receptor beta chains were read from a single sample in a study of T cell repertoires in cytomegalovirus infection. What these receptors recognize is not known. TCRdb fed the reads into MiXCR, producing one record per CDR3 protein. The sample has some 270,000 distinct CDR3 sequences, roughly a fifth seen once. Sample: cultured PBMCs, taken from culture after CMV antigen stimulation. Source of these receptors: a human donor in good health (CMV status not recorded). Some clones in this sample may be carry-over from other donors' samples. Each CDR3 is given with its conserved first and last residue. The order of the fields is V gene, J gene, CDR3 protein.

>TRBV6-2/TRBV6-3|TRBJ2-1
CASSPLAGVGNEQFF
>TRBV7-9|TRBJ2-5
CASSFGQEMYQETQYF
>TRBV19|TRBJ1-1
CASREQGYEAFF
>TRBV12-3/TRBV12-4|TRBJ2-4
CASSSGLAGIPWF
>TRBV5-1|TRBJ2-1
CASRQASGIGNEQFF
>TRBV7-2|TRBJ1-2
CASTSDGRVDVYTF
>TRBV29-1|TRBJ2-7
CSAVGSDYEQYF
>TRBV7-9|TRBJ2-7
CASSLGVGAGQILAGSYEQYF
>TRBV12-5|TRBJ2-3
CASGSQGAGGTQYF
>TRBV7-2|TRBJ2-2
CASSSRDRGFANTGELFF
>TRBV6-6|TRBJ1-1
CASHGSFEAFF
>TRBV6-2/TRBV6-3|TRBJ2-5
CASSSTWETQYF
>TRBV7-2|TRBJ2-3
CASSQSLGGGTDTQYF
>TRBV11-3|TRBJ1-2
CASSPRQGANYGYTF
>TRBV15|TRBJ2-5
CATSREVTETQYF
>TRBV6-2/TRBV6-3|TRBJ2-4
CASSSGRLSRRNIQYF
>TRBV18|TRBJ2-7
CASSGSSDFPYEQYF
>TRBV6-1|TRBJ2-3
CASTGLAGSVRTDTQYF
>TRBV7-2|TRBJ1-1
CASSSDRGRTEAFF
>TRBV7-4|TRBJ2-2
CASSIASGLSTGELFF
>TRBV7-2|TRBJ2-5
CASIPGQGSETQYF
>TRBV2|TRBJ2-1
CASKTGWHNEQFF
>TRBV7-2|TRBJ2-5
CASSQRQGSETQYF
>TRBV6-6|TRBJ2-1
CASSYGTGLAGRNREQFF
>TRBV11-1|TRBJ2-5
CASSPTLSGTRETQYF
>TRBV5-8|TRBJ2-3
CASSLTGALLYTDTQYF
>TRBV12-3/TRBV12-4|TRBJ1-5
CASSLSPIWNQPQHF
>TRBV12-3/TRBV12-4|TRBJ2-7
CASSFQSYEYEQYF